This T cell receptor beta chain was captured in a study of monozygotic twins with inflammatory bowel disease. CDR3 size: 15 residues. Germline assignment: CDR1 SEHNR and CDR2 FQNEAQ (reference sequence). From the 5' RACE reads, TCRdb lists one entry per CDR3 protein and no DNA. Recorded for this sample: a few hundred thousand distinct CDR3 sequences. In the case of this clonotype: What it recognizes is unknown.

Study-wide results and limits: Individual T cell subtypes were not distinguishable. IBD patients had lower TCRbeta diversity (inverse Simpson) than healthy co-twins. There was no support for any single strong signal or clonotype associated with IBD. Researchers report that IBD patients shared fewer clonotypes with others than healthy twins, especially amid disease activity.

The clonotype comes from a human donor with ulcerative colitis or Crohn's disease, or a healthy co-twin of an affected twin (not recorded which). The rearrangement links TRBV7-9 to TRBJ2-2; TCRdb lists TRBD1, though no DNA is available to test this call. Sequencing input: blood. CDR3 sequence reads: CASRGGQGGPGELFF.